The source of this T cell receptor (beta chain) is a study of blood T cell repertoires in COVID-19. Study-wide background: Samples taken during acute and convalescent COVID-19 were collected in the United States, Italy and Spain. Sample material is recorded as cDNA or gDNA derived from T cells, B-cell-depleted T cells, or PBMCs.

The CDR3 extends over 15 amino acids. V trimming: 4 bases; J trimming: 4 bases; junction bases outside the gene matches: 9. The germline V gene has CDR1 MNHEY and CDR2 SVGEGT. This table comes from immunoSEQ multiplex PCR, and its TCRdb copy is limited to in-frame clones, with some not included. Here the sample spans roughly 50,000 clones, over 70% being singletons. Material for sequencing was peripheral blood. The TCR sequence derives from a human donor with active or convalescent COVID-19. The donor label of this sample is uncertain. V and J are TRBV6-2 or TRBV6-3 and TRBJ2-5; 7 positions agree with TRBD1. CDR3: CASSLRPGTAETQYF. CDR3 DNA sequence: TGTGCCAGCAGTTTGCGTCCAGGGACAGCAGAGACCCAGTACTTC.